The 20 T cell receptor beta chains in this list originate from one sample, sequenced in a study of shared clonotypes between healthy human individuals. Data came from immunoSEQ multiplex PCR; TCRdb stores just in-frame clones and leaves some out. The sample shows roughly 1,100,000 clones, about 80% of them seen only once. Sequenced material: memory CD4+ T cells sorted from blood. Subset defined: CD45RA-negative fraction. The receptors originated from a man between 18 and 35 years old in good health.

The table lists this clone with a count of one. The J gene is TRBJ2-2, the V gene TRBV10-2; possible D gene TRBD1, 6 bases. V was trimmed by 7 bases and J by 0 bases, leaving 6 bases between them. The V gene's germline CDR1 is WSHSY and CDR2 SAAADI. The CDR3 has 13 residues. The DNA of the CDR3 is TGCGCCAGCAACAGGGCGAACACCGGGGAGCTGTTTTTT. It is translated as CASNRANTGELFF.

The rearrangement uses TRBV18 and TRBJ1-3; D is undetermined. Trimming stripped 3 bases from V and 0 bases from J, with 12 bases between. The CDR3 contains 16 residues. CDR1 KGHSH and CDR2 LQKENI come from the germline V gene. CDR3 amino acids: CASSPSESVSGNTIYF. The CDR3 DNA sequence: TGTGCCAGCTCACCGTCCGAATCTGTCTCTGGAAACACCATATATTTT.

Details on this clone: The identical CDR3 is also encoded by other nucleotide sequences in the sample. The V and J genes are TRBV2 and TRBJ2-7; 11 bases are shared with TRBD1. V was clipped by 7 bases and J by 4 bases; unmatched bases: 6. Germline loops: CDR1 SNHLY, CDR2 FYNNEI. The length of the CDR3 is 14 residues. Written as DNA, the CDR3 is TGTGCCAGCAACCTAGGACAGGGGGCGTACGAGCAGTACTTC. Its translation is CASNLGQGAYEQYF. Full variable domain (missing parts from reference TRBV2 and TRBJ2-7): EPEVTQTPSHQVTQMGQEVILRCVPISNHLYFYWYRQILGQKVEFLVSFYNNEISEKSEIFDDQFSVERPDGSNFTLKIRSTKLEDSAMYFCASNLGQGAYEQYFGPGTRLTVT.

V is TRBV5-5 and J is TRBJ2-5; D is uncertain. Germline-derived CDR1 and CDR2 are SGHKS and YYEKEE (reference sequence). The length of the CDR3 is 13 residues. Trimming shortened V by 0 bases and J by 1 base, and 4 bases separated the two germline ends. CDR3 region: CASSLVLQETQYF. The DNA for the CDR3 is TGTGCCAGCAGCTTGGTCCTCCAAGAGACCCAGTACTTC.

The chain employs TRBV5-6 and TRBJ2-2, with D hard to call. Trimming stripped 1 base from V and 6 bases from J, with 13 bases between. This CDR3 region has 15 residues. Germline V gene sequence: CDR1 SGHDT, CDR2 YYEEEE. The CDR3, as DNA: TGTGCCAGCAGCTTGTTTTCGGGTCCCCCCGGGGAGCTGTTTTTT. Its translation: CASSLFSGPPGELFF.

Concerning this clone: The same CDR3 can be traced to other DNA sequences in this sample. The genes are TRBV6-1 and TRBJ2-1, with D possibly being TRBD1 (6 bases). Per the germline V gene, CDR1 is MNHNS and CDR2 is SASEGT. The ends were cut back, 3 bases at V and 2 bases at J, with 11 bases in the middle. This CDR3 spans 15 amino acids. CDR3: CASSDLGGPYNEQFF. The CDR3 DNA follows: TGTGCCAGCAGTGACTTAGGGGGTCCCTACAATGAGCAGTTCTTC.

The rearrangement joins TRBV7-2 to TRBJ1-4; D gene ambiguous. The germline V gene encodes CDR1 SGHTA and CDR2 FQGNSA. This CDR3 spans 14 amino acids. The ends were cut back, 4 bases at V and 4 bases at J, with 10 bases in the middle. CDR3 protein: CASSWRAINEKLFF. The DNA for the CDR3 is TGTGCCAGCAGCTGGAGGGCCATTAATGAAAAACTGTTTTTT. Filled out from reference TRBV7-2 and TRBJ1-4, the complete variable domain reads GAGVSQSPSNKVTEKGKDVELRCDPISGHTALYWYRQSLGQGLEFLIYFQGNSAPDKSGLPSDRFSAERTGGSVSTLTIQRTQQEDSAVYLCASSWRAINEKLFFGSGTQLSVL.

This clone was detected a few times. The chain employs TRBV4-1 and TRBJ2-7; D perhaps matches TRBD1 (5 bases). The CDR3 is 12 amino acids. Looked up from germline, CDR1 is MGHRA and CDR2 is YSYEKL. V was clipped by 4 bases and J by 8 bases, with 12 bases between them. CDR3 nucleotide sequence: TGCGCCAGCAGCCTTTGCAGGGTCCAGCAGTACTTC. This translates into CASSLCRVQQYF.

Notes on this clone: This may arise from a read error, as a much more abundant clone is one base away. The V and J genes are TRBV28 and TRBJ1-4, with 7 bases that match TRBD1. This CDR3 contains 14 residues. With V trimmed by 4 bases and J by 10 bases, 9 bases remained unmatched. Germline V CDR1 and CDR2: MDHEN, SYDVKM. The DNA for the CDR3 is TGTGCCAGCAGTTCCGGACAGGCGGGTGGAAAACTGTTTTTT. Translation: CASSSGQAGGKLFF.

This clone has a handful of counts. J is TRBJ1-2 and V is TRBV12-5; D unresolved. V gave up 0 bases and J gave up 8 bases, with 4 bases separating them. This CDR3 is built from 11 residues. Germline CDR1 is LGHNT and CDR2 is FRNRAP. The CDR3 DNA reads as TGTGCTAGTGGTTTGGTGGGCGGCTACACCTTC. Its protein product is CASGLVGGYTF.

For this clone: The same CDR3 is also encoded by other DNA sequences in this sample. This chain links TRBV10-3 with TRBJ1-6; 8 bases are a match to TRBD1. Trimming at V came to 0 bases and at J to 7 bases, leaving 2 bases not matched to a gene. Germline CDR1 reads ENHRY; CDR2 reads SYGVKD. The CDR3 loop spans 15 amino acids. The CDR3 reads CAISESQGGNSPLHF. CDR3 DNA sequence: TGTGCCATCAGTGAGTCACAGGGGGGCAATTCACCCCTCCACTTT.

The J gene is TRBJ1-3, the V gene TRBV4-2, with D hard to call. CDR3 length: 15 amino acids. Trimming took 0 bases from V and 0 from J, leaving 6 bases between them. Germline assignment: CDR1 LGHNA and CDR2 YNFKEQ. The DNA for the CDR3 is TGTGCCAGCAGCCAAGAAGGGTCCTCTGGAAACACCATATATTTT. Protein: CASSQEGSSGNTIYF.

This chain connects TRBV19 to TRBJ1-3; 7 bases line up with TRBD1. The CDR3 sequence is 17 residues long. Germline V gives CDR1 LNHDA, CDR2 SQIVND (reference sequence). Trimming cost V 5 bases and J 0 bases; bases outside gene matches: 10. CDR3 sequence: CASSFLLTGTSGNTIYF. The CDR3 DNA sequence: TGTGCCAGTAGTTTCTTGCTGACAGGGACCTCTGGAAACACCATATATTTT.

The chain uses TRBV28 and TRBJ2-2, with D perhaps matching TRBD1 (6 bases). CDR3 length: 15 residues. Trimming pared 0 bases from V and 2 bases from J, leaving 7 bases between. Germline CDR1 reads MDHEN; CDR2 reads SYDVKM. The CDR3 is CASSLWDRNTGELFF. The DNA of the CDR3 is TGTGCCAGCAGTTTATGGGACAGAAACACCGGGGAGCTGTTTTTT.

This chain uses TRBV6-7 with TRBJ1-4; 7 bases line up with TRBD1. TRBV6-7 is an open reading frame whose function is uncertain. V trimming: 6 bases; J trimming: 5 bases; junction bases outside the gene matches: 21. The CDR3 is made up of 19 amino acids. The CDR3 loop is CASRQEQFRGRSRNEKLFF. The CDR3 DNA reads TGTGCCAGCAGGCAGGAACAATTTAGGGGGCGGTCCCGGAATGAAAAACTGTTTTTT.

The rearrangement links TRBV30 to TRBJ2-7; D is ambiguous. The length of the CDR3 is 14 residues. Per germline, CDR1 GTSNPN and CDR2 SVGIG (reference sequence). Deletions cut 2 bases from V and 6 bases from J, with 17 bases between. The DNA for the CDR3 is TGTGCCTGGAGTTCAGGTAAGGGATGGGCCGAGCAGTACTTC. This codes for CAWSSGKGWAEQYF.

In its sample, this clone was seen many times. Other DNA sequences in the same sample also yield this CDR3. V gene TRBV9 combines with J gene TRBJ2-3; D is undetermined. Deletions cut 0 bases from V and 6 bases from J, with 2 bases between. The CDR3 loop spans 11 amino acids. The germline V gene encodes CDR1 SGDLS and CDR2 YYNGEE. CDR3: CASSVGDTQYF. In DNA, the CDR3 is TGTGCCAGCAGCGTAGGGGATACGCAGTATTTT.

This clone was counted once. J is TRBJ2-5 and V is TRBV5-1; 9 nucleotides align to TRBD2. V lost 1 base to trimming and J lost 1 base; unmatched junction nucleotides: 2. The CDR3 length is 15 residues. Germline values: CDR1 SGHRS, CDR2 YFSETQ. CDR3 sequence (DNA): TGCGCCAGCAGCTTGCTAGCGGGGCGCCAAGAGACCCAGTACTTC. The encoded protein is CASSLLAGRQETQYF.

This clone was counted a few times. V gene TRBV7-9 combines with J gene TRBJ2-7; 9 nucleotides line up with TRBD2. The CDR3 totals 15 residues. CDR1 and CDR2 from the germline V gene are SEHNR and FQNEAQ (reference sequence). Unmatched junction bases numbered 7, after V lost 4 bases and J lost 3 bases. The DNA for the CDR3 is TGTGCCAGCAGCTCCCCCGGTAGCGGGAGCTACGAGCAGTACTTC. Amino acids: CASSSPGSGSYEQYF. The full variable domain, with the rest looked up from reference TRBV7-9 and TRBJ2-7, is DTGVSQNPRHKITKRGQNVTFRCDPISEHNRLYWYRQTLGQGPEFLTYFQNEAQLEKSRLLSDRFSAERPKGSFSTLEIQRTEQGDSAMYLCASSSPGSGSYEQYFGPGTRLTVT.

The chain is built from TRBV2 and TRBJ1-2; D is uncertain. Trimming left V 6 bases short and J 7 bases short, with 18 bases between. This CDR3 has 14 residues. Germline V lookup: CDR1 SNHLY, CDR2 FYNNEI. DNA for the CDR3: TGTGCCAGCAGCCAGGACGGCCCCTTGGGTGGCTACACCTTC. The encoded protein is CASSQDGPLGGYTF.